This T cell receptor (beta chain) originates from a study of synovial regulatory T cells in juvenile arthritis. General study results and limits: CDR3 overlap with synovial Tregs was higher for iaTregs than other blood Tregs.

Per germline, CDR1 SGHDT and CDR2 YYEEEE. This CDR3 region has 13 residues. The entry carries no DNA sequence. The table came from immunoSEQ multiplex PCR; TCRdb's copy has only in-frame clones and leaves some out. This sample contains almost 2,500 clones. Synovial fluid was collected with matched peripheral blood from each patient with active arthritis. FOXP3 TSDR demethylation in synovial Tregs matched blood and healthy-donor Tregs. This clone shows up as medium-sized by frequency. Its antigen remains unidentified. Sequencing was carried out using Treg cells from the synovium. This TCR came from a donor between 2 and 29 years old with juvenile idiopathic arthritis. The chain uses TRBV5-6 and TRBJ2-5. CDR3 residues: CASSFDLLRTQYF.